A single sample is the source of the 9 T cell receptor beta chains below, sequenced in a study of Graves' ophthalmopathy and Graves' hyperthyroidism. The authors amplified TCR beta CDR3 regions from RNA transcripts. First-round RT-PCR with HTBI primers preceded a second-round multiplex PCR. TCRdb ran MiXCR on the multiplex PCR reads and lists one entry per CDR3 protein. Of 150,000 to 200,000 distinct CDR3 sequences listed, around 40% were seen once; the top ten hold nearly 9%. The sequencing input was peripheral blood. The origin of the receptors is a man aged 25 to 40 with Graves' ophthalmopathy.

DNA of the CDR3: TGTGCCAGCAGTTACTCTCATCGGTGGACAGGCTATGGCTACACCTTC. Its translation: CASSYSHRWTGYGYTF. This rearrangement joins TRBV6-5 to TRBJ1-2; 7 nucleotides line up with TRBD1. The CDR3 sequence is 16 residues long. Trimming cost V 0 bases and J 4 bases; bases outside gene matches: 8. CDR1 and CDR2 from the germline V gene are MNHEY and SVGAGI.

With respect to this clonotype: A junction boundary mismatches the germline segment, possibly from a read error. The V and J genes are TRBV6-2 or TRBV6-3 and TRBJ2-7; 11 positions agree with TRBD2. Germline V gives CDR1 MNHEY, CDR2 SVGEGT. This CDR3 is 17 amino acids long. The CDR3, as DNA: TGTGCCAGCGGTACCCCGGGACTAGCGGCGGTATCCTTCGAGCAGTACTTC. The encoded protein is CASGTPGLAAVSFEQYF.

In its sample, this clonotype was seen many times. J is TRBJ1-6 and V is TRBV9, with 7 bases matching TRBD1. V lost 3 bases to trimming and J lost 5 bases; unmatched junction nucleotides: 14. The CDR3 is 18 amino acids. Per germline, CDR1 SGDLS and CDR2 YYNGEE. This CDR3 is CASSAWDRPGRDNSPLHF. The CDR3 coding sequence is TGTGCCAGCAGCGCCTGGGACAGACCTGGGAGGGATAATTCACCCCTCCACTTT.

The rearrangement uses TRBV2 and TRBJ1-1, with unresolved D. This CDR3 is 14 amino acids long. CDR1 and CDR2 from the germline V gene are SNHLY and FYNNEI. Trimming took 4 bases from V and 5 from J, leaving 14 bases between them. Here the CDR3 reads CASSAKSMRTEAFF. In DNA, the CDR3 is TGTGCCAGCAGTGCCAAATCAATGAGAACTGAAGCTTTCTTT.

This clonotype was counted ten times or more. The genes are TRBV6-1 and TRBJ2-7; the D is unclear. CDR1 MNHNS and CDR2 SASEGT come from the germline V gene. V lost 6 bases and J lost 2, with 5 bases in between. This CDR3 is built from 11 residues. The CDR3 coding sequence is TGTGCCAGCAGAAAAGCCTACGAGCAGTACTTC. Translating it yields CASRKAYEQYF.

This clonotype was found many times. This chain connects TRBV29-1 to TRBJ1-5, with D unresolved. Germline values: CDR1 SQVTM, CDR2 ANQGSEA. CDR3 length: 13 amino acids. V dropped 6 bases and J dropped 5 bases, with 14 bases sitting between them. The CDR3 bases are TGCAGCGTCGGGTACGGTCTCGATCAGCCCCAGCATTTT. This gives the protein CSVGYGLDQPQHF.

This clonotype was recorded many times. CDR3 region: CASSLAGRTEAFF. CDR3 DNA: TGTGCCAGCAGTTTGGCGGGAAGAACTGAAGCTTTCTTT. The chain uses TRBV28 and TRBJ1-1; D ambiguous. V lost 3 bases to trimming and J lost 5 bases, with 10 bases between them. Germline V gene data show CDR1 as MDHEN and CDR2 as SYDVKM. The length of the CDR3 is 13 residues.

The V gene is TRBV20-1, the J gene TRBJ1-5, with 7 positions matching TRBD1. CDR3 length: 16 amino acids. V lost 6 bases to trimming and J lost 4 bases; unmatched junction nucleotides: 15. CDR1 is DFQATT, CDR2 SNEGSKA, per germline (reference sequence). CDR3 nucleotides: TGCAGTGCGGTCCTTCCCACTACAGGGGTTAATCAGCCCCAGCATTTT. Protein sequence: CSAVLPTTGVNQPQHF.

In this sample, this clonotype turned up many times. V is TRBV12-3 or TRBV12-4 and J is TRBJ2-5, with D maybe TRBD1 (6 bases). The V end lost 6 bases, the J end lost 5 bases, and 13 bases lay between the germline ends. The CDR3 spans 13 residues. The CDR3 reads CASSQERGETQYF. CDR3 nucleotides: TGTGCCAGCAGCCAGGAGAGGGGGGAGACCCAGTACTTC.